This TCR beta chain was captured by sequencing in a study of spatial heterogeneity in lung cancer. The overall study: Beta-chain sequences consistently outnumbered alpha-chain sequences in detection.

TCR cDNA molecules each carried a unique molecular identifier. TCRdb fed the 5' RACE reads into MiXCR, producing one record per CDR3 protein. The sample lists tens of thousands of distinct CDR3 sequences; 8.4% were seen once. Regarding time point: sample taken at primary tumor resection. In each case, whole RNA from tumor, nontumor lung or frozen PBMC was sequenced unsorted. Germline V lookup: CDR1 DFQATT, CDR2 SNEGSKA (reference sequence). V dropped 0 bases and J dropped 9 bases, with 16 bases sitting between them. The CDR3 contains 14 residues. Many counts were recorded for this clonotype. The sequencing here drew on PBMCs, taken at surgery. The receptor was derived from a female donor with early-stage non-small cell lung cancer. The gene calls are TRBV20-1 and TRBJ2-3; a weak D match, TRBD2 (5 bases). In DNA, the CDR3 is TGCAGTGCTAGAGAAATTGTGCAGTCGGGGACGCAGTATTTT. It specifies CSAREIVQSGTQYF.